The 2 T cell receptor beta chains below all came from one sample that was sequenced in a study of lymphopenia after photon versus proton radiotherapy. Measured with immunoSEQ multiplex PCR; TCRdb has only the in-frame clones, and not every one. This sample has fewer than 35,000 clones, with 75% to 90% found just once. Specimen: peripheral blood, collected from a patient treated with proton-based radiotherapy. These TCRs come from a woman in her 70s with pancreatic cancer. Some clones in this sample may be carry-over from other donors' samples.

Here the CDR3 reads CASSLGLAGYNEQFF. The CDR3 DNA reads as TGCGCCAGCAGCTTGGGACTAGCGGGGTACAATGAGCAGTTCTTC. The rearrangement joins TRBV5-1 to TRBJ2-1; 11 positions agree with TRBD2. The CDR3 covers 15 residues. The J segment lost 4 bases and the V segment lost 0 bases, leaving 0 bases of the junction unmatched. Germline CDR1 reads SGHRS; CDR2 reads YFSETQ.

This chain uses TRBV7-2 with TRBJ2-4; D might be TRBD2 (5 bases). The CDR3 loop spans 16 amino acids. V dropped 2 bases and J dropped 8 bases, with 19 bases sitting between them. Per the germline V gene, CDR1 is SGHTA and CDR2 is FQGNSA. The CDR3 DNA is TGTGCCAGCAGCTTATCTGAGGCTAGCCCAGAGGACATTCAGTACTTC. As protein: CASSLSEASPEDIQYF. Full variable domain (rest looked up from reference TRBV7-2 and TRBJ2-4): GAGVSQSPSNKVTEKGKDVELRCDPISGHTALYWYRQSLGQGLEFLIYFQGNSAPDKSGLPSDRFSAERTGGSVSTLTIQRTQQEDSAVYLCASSLSEASPEDIQYFGAGTRLSVL.